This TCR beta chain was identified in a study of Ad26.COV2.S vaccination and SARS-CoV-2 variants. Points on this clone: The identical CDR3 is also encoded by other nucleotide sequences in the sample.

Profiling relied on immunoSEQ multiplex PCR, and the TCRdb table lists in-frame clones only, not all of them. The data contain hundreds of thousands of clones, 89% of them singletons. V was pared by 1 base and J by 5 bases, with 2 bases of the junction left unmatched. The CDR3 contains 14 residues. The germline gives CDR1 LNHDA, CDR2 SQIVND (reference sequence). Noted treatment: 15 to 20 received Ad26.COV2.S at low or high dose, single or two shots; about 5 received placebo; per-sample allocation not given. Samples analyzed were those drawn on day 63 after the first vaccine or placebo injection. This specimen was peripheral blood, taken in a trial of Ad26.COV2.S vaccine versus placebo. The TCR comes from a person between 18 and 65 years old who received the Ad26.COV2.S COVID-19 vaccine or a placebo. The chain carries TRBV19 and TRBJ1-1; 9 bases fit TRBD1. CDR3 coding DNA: TGTGCCAGTAGTATAGGGGACAGGGATACTGAAGCTTTCTTT. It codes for CASSIGDRDTEAFF.